These T cell receptor beta chains were read from a single sample in a study of T cell responses to AZD1222 COVID-19 vaccine. The assay was immunoSEQ multiplex PCR, and TCRdb's table has in-frame clones only and misses some. Of 85,000 to 95,000 clones in the sample, around 90% were seen once. This specimen consisted of peripheral blood, obtained on day 0 of AZD1222 vaccination. These receptors came from an adult in good health. Both conserved end residues are part of each CDR3. A D gene is named only where the DNA matches it firmly. The size field is filled for only some rows; it gives once, few, many or a size class.

v_gene: TRBV5-1; d_gene: -; abundance: -; j_gene: TRBJ2-1; CDR3nt: TGCGCCAGCAGCTTGGAATATGTAAACAATGAGCAGTTCTTC; CDR3aa: CASSLEYVNNEQFF
v_gene: TRBV7-3; d_gene: TRBD2; abundance: few; j_gene: TRBJ2-5; CDR3nt: TGTGCCAGCAGCTTAAGGGGTAGCGGGGGGGCACTCCCCCAAGAGACCCAGTACTTC; CDR3aa: CASSLRGSGGALPQETQYF
v_gene: TRBV13; d_gene: TRBD2; abundance: -; j_gene: TRBJ2-7; CDR3nt: TGTGCCAGCAGCTTATACAGCGGGAGCTCCTACGAGCAGTACTTC; CDR3aa: CASSLYSGSSYEQYF
v_gene: TRBV18; d_gene: -; abundance: -; j_gene: TRBJ1-1; CDR3nt: TGTGCCAGCTCATCCCTGGGGACTGAAGCTTTCTTT; CDR3aa: CASSSLGTEAFF
v_gene: TRBV6-2/TRBV6-3; d_gene: -; abundance: -; j_gene: TRBJ1-1; CDR3nt: TGTGCCAGCAGCCCTACCGACAGGATAAACACTGAAGCTTTCTTT; CDR3aa: CASSPTDRINTEAFF
v_gene: TRBV7-9; d_gene: -; abundance: few; j_gene: TRBJ1-4; CDR3nt: TGTGCCAGCAGCCCGCCGAGCGCAACTAATGAAAAACTGTTTTTT; CDR3aa: CASSPPSATNEKLFF
v_gene: TRBV6-2/TRBV6-3; d_gene: -; abundance: -; j_gene: TRBJ1-2; CDR3nt: TGTGCCAGCAGTTACGGCTCGGGCGTCGACCTCTATGGCTACACCTTC; CDR3aa: CASSYGSGVDLYGYTF
v_gene: TRBV4-3; d_gene: -; abundance: once; j_gene: TRBJ1-2; CDR3nt: TGCGCCAGCAGCCAAGATCGGGAACGGGGGTATTCCTATGGCTACACCTTC; CDR3aa: CASSQDRERGYSYGYTF
v_gene: TRBV3-1/TRBV3-2; d_gene: -; abundance: -; j_gene: TRBJ2-7; CDR3nt: TGTGCCAGCAGCCAAGTAGAGAACCACTACGAGCAGTACTTC; CDR3aa: CASSQVENHYEQYF
v_gene: TRBV11-3; d_gene: -; abundance: -; j_gene: TRBJ2-1; CDR3nt: TGTGCCAGCAGCTCCCGGGAAACTTCCTACAATGAGCAGTTCTTC; CDR3aa: CASSSRETSYNEQFF
v_gene: TRBV5-8; d_gene: -; abundance: -; j_gene: TRBJ1-6; CDR3nt: TGTGCCAGCAGCTTGGAATTTGTCGGGGGGAGCTATAATTCACCCCTCCACTTT; CDR3aa: CASSLEFVGGSYNSPLHF
v_gene: TRBV28; d_gene: -; abundance: -; j_gene: TRBJ1-1; CDR3nt: TGTGCCAGCAGTTTCCAGGGTCGCGTGACTGAAGCTTTCTTT; CDR3aa: CASSFQGRVTEAFF
v_gene: TRBV6-5; d_gene: -; abundance: -; j_gene: TRBJ2-1; CDR3nt: TGTGCCAGCAGTTACGGGCTAGCCGTCAATGAGCAGTTCTTC; CDR3aa: CASSYGLAVNEQFF
v_gene: TRBV5-1; d_gene: -; abundance: -; j_gene: TRBJ2-7; CDR3nt: TGCGCCAGCAGCTTGCTGAGCGCTGGGCTGGCCTACGAGCAGTACTTC; CDR3aa: CASSLLSAGLAYEQYF
v_gene: TRBV5-5; d_gene: -; abundance: -; j_gene: TRBJ2-6; CDR3nt: TGTGCCAGCAGCTTGGTCTCTGGGGCCAACGTCCTGACTTTC; CDR3aa: CASSLVSGANVLTF
v_gene: TRBV5-1; d_gene: -; abundance: -; j_gene: TRBJ2-2; CDR3nt: TGCGCCAGCAGCTTCTCAGCGTCGGTCGGGGAGCTGTTTTTT; CDR3aa: CASSFSASVGELFF
v_gene: TRBV19; d_gene: -; abundance: -; j_gene: TRBJ2-7; CDR3nt: TGTGCCAGTAGGAGAGGACCGCGCTACGAGCAGTACTTC; CDR3aa: CASRRGPRYEQYF
v_gene: TRBV4-3; d_gene: -; abundance: -; j_gene: TRBJ1-1; CDR3nt: TGCGCCAGCAGCCCCTACAGGGCCGACACTGAAGCTTTCTTT; CDR3aa: CASSPYRADTEAFF
v_gene: TRBV5-4; d_gene: -; abundance: -; j_gene: TRBJ2-2; CDR3nt: TGTGCCAGCAGCCCCCTCGACGGTTCTACGAACACCGGGGAGCTGTTTTTT; CDR3aa: CASSPLDGSTNTGELFF
v_gene: TRBV5-4; d_gene: TRBD1; abundance: -; j_gene: TRBJ2-2; CDR3nt: TGTGCCAGCAGCTTACCCCCCGGACAGGGAGTTAGTTCCGGGGAGCTGTTTTTT; CDR3aa: CASSLPPGQGVSSGELFF
v_gene: TRBV24-1; d_gene: TRBD1; abundance: -; j_gene: TRBJ1-1; CDR3nt: TGTGCCACCAGTGATTCCGGACAGGGGGAGAACACTGAAGCTTTCTTT; CDR3aa: CATSDSGQGENTEAFF
v_gene: TRBV6-1; d_gene: -; abundance: -; j_gene: TRBJ1-1; CDR3nt: TGTGCCAGCAGTGACACAGGGAGGACTGAAGCTTTCTTT; CDR3aa: CASSDTGRTEAFF
v_gene: TRBV7-2; d_gene: -; abundance: -; j_gene: TRBJ1-1; CDR3nt: TGTGCCAGCAGCACGCAGGGAGACACTGAAGCTTTCTTT; CDR3aa: CASSTQGDTEAFF
v_gene: TRBV7-2; d_gene: -; abundance: -; j_gene: TRBJ1-4; CDR3nt: TGTGCCAGCAGCTTTGACGCAACTAATGAAAAACTGTTTTTT; CDR3aa: CASSFDATNEKLFF
v_gene: TRBV19; d_gene: TRBD1; abundance: once; j_gene: TRBJ1-2; CDR3nt: TGTGCCAGTAGTATCCAGACAGGGGGCGATGGCTACACCTTC; CDR3aa: CASSIQTGGDGYTF
v_gene: TRBV7-3; d_gene: -; abundance: -; j_gene: TRBJ1-5; CDR3nt: TGTGCCAGCAGCTTGAATGGAGGGGGGAATCAGCCCCAGCATTTT; CDR3aa: CASSLNGGGNQPQHF
v_gene: TRBV7-6; d_gene: -; abundance: -; j_gene: TRBJ2-5; CDR3nt: TGTGCCAGCAGCTTAAGCGGTGCGGGGCTCGAGACCCAGTACTTC; CDR3aa: CASSLSGAGLETQYF
v_gene: TRBV19; d_gene: -; abundance: -; j_gene: TRBJ1-2; CDR3nt: TGTGCCAGTAGTATAGACACGATGGAAGGGGTTTCTCTTTATGGCTACACCTTC; CDR3aa: CASSIDTMEGVSLYGYTF
v_gene: TRBV5-1; d_gene: -; abundance: -; j_gene: TRBJ2-2; CDR3nt: TGCGCCAGCAGCTTGGGCGGGGGCCTCACCGGGGAGCTGTTTTTT; CDR3aa: CASSLGGGLTGELFF
v_gene: TRBV4-3; d_gene: -; abundance: -; j_gene: TRBJ1-4; CDR3nt: TGCGCCAGCAGCCATGCAGGGACTACTAATGAAAAACTGTTTTTT; CDR3aa: CASSHAGTTNEKLFF
v_gene: TRBV7-9; d_gene: -; abundance: -; j_gene: TRBJ2-7; CDR3nt: TGTGCCAGCACATTTTCGGACGAGCAGTACTTC; CDR3aa: CASTFSDEQYF
v_gene: TRBV13; d_gene: -; abundance: -; j_gene: TRBJ1-1; CDR3nt: TGTGCCAGCAGCTTAGTATCAGGGCTGAACACTGAAGCTTTCTTT; CDR3aa: CASSLVSGLNTEAFF
v_gene: TRBV7-2; d_gene: -; abundance: -; j_gene: TRBJ2-7; CDR3nt: TGTGCCAGCAGCACCTTGGACAGCTACGAGCAGTACTTC; CDR3aa: CASSTLDSYEQYF
v_gene: TRBV2; d_gene: TRBD1; abundance: -; j_gene: TRBJ1-2; CDR3nt: TGTGCCAGCAGCCCCTATACCGGGACAGGGGGAAACTATGGCTACACCTTC; CDR3aa: CASSPYTGTGGNYGYTF
v_gene: TRBV11-1; d_gene: -; abundance: -; j_gene: TRBJ1-2; CDR3nt: TGTGCCAGCAGGCGGCCCAACTATGGCTACACCTTC; CDR3aa: CASRRPNYGYTF
v_gene: TRBV5-1; d_gene: -; abundance: -; j_gene: TRBJ2-6; CDR3nt: TGCGCCAGCAGCCCTACTCAGTCTGGGGCCAACGTCCTGACTTTC; CDR3aa: CASSPTQSGANVLTF
v_gene: TRBV6-4; d_gene: -; abundance: -; j_gene: TRBJ1-6; CDR3nt: TGTGCCAGCAGTGACAGACAGAATTCACCCCTCCACTTT; CDR3aa: CASSDRQNSPLHF
v_gene: TRBV30; d_gene: -; abundance: -; j_gene: TRBJ2-2; CDR3nt: TGTGCCTGGCGTTTCGGAGACACCGGGGAGCTGTTTTTT; CDR3aa: CAWRFGDTGELFF
v_gene: TRBV19; d_gene: TRBD1; abundance: -; j_gene: TRBJ1-5; CDR3nt: TGTGCCAGTAGTACCGGGACAGGGTGGGGCAATCAGCCCCAGCATTTT; CDR3aa: CASSTGTGWGNQPQHF
v_gene: TRBV6-1; d_gene: -; abundance: -; j_gene: TRBJ1-6; CDR3nt: TGTGCCAGCAGTGAGCCCCAGGGTATTAGTTCACCCCTCCACTTT; CDR3aa: CASSEPQGISSPLHF
v_gene: TRBV2; d_gene: -; abundance: -; j_gene: TRBJ1-1; CDR3nt: TGTGCCAGCAGTGAATTGGGGGCTAACACTGAAGCTTTCTTT; CDR3aa: CASSELGANTEAFF
v_gene: TRBV27; d_gene: TRBD2; abundance: -; j_gene: TRBJ2-1; CDR3nt: TGTGCCAGCAGCCCCAGCGGGGGCTCCTACAATGAGCAGTTCTTC; CDR3aa: CASSPSGGSYNEQFF
v_gene: TRBV4-1; d_gene: -; abundance: few; j_gene: TRBJ1-5; CDR3nt: TGCGCCAGCAGCCAAGATGCCCAATACACGTCTTATAGCAATCAGCCCCAGCATTTT; CDR3aa: CASSQDAQYTSYSNQPQHF
v_gene: TRBV27; d_gene: -; abundance: -; j_gene: TRBJ1-2; CDR3nt: TGTGCCAGCAGTTTATTAGGCGACAGCCAATCCTATGGCTACACCTTC; CDR3aa: CASSLLGDSQSYGYTF
v_gene: TRBV7-9; d_gene: TRBD2; abundance: -; j_gene: TRBJ2-1; CDR3nt: TGTGCCAGCAGCCATAGACTAGCCTCCTACAATGAGCAGTTCTTC; CDR3aa: CASSHRLASYNEQFF
v_gene: TRBV7-3; d_gene: TRBD1; abundance: -; j_gene: TRBJ2-5; CDR3nt: TGTGCCAGCAGCAGAGGGACAGGGGGCCGGGAGACCCAGTACTTC; CDR3aa: CASSRGTGGRETQYF
v_gene: TRBV7-9; d_gene: TRBD2; abundance: once; j_gene: TRBJ2-3; CDR3nt: TGTGCCAGCAGCTTAGTGGGGGTCCTAGCGGGTGCCACAGATACGCAGTATTTT; CDR3aa: CASSLVGVLAGATDTQYF
v_gene: TRBV12-5; d_gene: TRBD1; abundance: -; j_gene: TRBJ1-3; CDR3nt: TGTGCTAGTGGTTTGCAGACAGGGGGAGGAAACACCATATATTTT; CDR3aa: CASGLQTGGGNTIYF
v_gene: TRBV2; d_gene: TRBD1; abundance: few; j_gene: TRBJ2-7; CDR3nt: TGTGCCAGCAGCGGCTCAGACAGGGGTTTGGATGAGCAGTACTTC; CDR3aa: CASSGSDRGLDEQYF